Listed below are T cell receptor beta chains from one sample, sequenced in a study of HIV-infected patients and healthy controls. One entry per CDR3 protein, called by TCRdb with MiXCR from the 5' RACE reads. In the table there are some 13,000 distinct CDR3 sequences, roughly a tenth of which are singletons. The sequencing sample was made of blood. The receptor source for this set is an adult in good health. CDR3s include the opening cysteine and the closing phenylalanine or tryptophan. A D gene is named only where the DNA matches it firmly. Only part of the rows carry a size: once, few, many, or a class if the clone is expanded.

TRBV28	.	.	TRBJ2-3	TGTGCCAGTAGGGAGGCAGATACGCAGTATTTT	CASREADTQYF
TRBV6-6	many	.	TRBJ2-7	TGTGCCAGCAGCCTACGGGGGACAAAAGGCAACTTC	CASSLRGTKGNF
TRBV30	many	.	TRBJ2-2	TGTGCCCGGAGGAACACCGGGGAGCTGTTTTTT	CARRNTGELFF
TRBV11-2	.	TRBD1	TRBJ1-1	TGTGCCAGCAGCCGGGACAGGGGAATGAACACTGAAGCTTTCTTT	CASSRDRGMNTEAFF
TRBV4-2	medium-sized	.	TRBJ1-1	TGTGCCGGAAGGTTGGACCTGCAAACTGAAGCTTTCTTT	CAGRLDLQTEAFF
TRBV7-2	many	TRBD1	TRBJ2-5	TGTGCCAGCAGCTTTTCGGGACAGACCTTAGAGACCCAGTACTTC	CASSFSGQTLETQYF
TRBV13	medium-sized	TRBD1	TRBJ1-2	TGTGCCAGCAGCCCATTGGGACAGGGCGATGGCTACACCTTC	CASSPLGQGDGYTF
TRBV12-3/TRBV12-4	many	TRBD2	TRBJ2-1	TGTGCCAGCAGCGTCGGGACTAGCGGCCGCCCCTACAATGAGCAGTTCTTC	CASSVGTSGRPYNEQFF
TRBV30	medium-sized	.	TRBJ1-3	TGTGCCTGGAGTGTACCTTACAGGGTTGGAAACACCATATATTTT	CAWSVPYRVGNTIYF
TRBV20-1	medium-sized	.	TRBJ1-3	TGCAGTGCTAGAGTGGATCGCCGGATCTCTGGAAACACCATATATTTT	CSARVDRRISGNTIYF
TRBV10-3	few	TRBD1	TRBJ1-5	TGTGCCATCAGTCGGACAGGGCCCTCCCCTGATCAGCCCCAGCATTTT	CAISRTGPSPDQPQHF
TRBV4-1	many	.	TRBJ1-5	TGCGCCAGCAGCCAAGTATTCGGGGGCGCGGAACAGCCCCAGCATTTT	CASSQVFGGAEQPQHF
TRBV6-5	many	TRBD2	TRBJ2-1	TGTGCCAGCCGAGGGGAGCGGGAGGGCCAAAGGAAGTTCTTC	CASRGEREGQRKFF
TRBV27	.	TRBD1	TRBJ2-2	TGTGCCAGCAGTTCGCCCCCCTACAGGGGCTCGTCCGGGGAGCTGTTTTTT	CASSSPPYRGSSGELFF
TRBV28	.	TRBD1	TRBJ2-7	TGTGCCAGCAGCCTTCTAGGGACAGGGGGCCACGAGCAGTACTTC	CASSLLGTGGHEQYF
TRBV6-5	.	.	TRBJ2-1	.	CASSSSSGSFYNEQFF
TRBV7-8	many	.	TRBJ1-5	TGTGCCAGCAGCTTAGCGTCAGCCAAAGAGCCCCAGCATTTT	CASSLASAKEPQHF
TRBV7-2	medium-sized	.	TRBJ2-1	TGTGCCAGCAGCTTAGTTGAGTCCTATGAGCAGTTCTTC	CASSLVESYEQFF
TRBV28	few	.	TRBJ1-5	TGTGCCAGCACCATGACTCGCTCTGAGCCCCAGCATTTT	CASTMTRSEPQHF
TRBV2	few	.	TRBJ1-1	TGTGCCAGCAGGTGGACGGGAGAAGCTTTCTTT	CASRWTGEAFF
TRBV6-6	few	.	TRBJ2-2	TGTGCCAGCAGTTACGGCAGCGGGGAGCTGTTTTTT	CASSYGSGELFF
TRBV6-1	many	.	TRBJ2-3	TGTGCCAGCAGTGGGGGGGAGTCCACAGATACGCAGTATTTT	CASSGGESTDTQYF
TRBV10-1	many	TRBD2	TRBJ2-1	TGCGCCAGCAGAACCCTAAGCGGGAGGGGGTACAATGAGCAGTTCTTC	CASRTLSGRGYNEQFF
TRBV28	many	.	TRBJ2-7	TGTGCCAGCCGGTCCTTCGAGCAGTACTTC	CASRSFEQYF
TRBV27	medium-sized	.	TRBJ1-2	TGTGCCAGCAGTTCAGGGGCAGGGGCTGCCTATGGCTACACCTTC	CASSSGAGAAYGYTF
TRBV5-1	.	TRBD2	TRBJ2-1	TGCGCCAGCAGCTCCTTTGCGGGAGAGGGGAATGAGCAGTTCTTC	CASSSFAGEGNEQFF
TRBV6-2/TRBV6-3	many	.	TRBJ2-7	TGTGCCAGCAGTTATATGCAGGGTGGCGTTTCCTACGAGCAGTACTTC	CASSYMQGGVSYEQYF
TRBV19	many	.	TRBJ1-1	TGTGCCAGTAGTATGGATAGTTCTGGCAGCGAAGCTTTCTTT	CASSMDSSGSEAFF
TRBV7-2	medium-sized	TRBD2	TRBJ2-1	TGTGCCAGCAGCTTAGGTCTAGCGGGCCGCTACAATGAGCAGTTCTTC	CASSLGLAGRYNEQFF
TRBV5-1	medium-sized	.	TRBJ1-1	TGCGCCAGCAGTAGACAGCAGGGGAGCGCTGAAGCTTTCTTT	CASSRQQGSAEAFF
TRBV19	many	.	TRBJ1-1	TGTGCCAGTACATCGAGAGGGCGAGGTCTGTTAAAGAACACTGAAGCTTTCTTT	CASTSRGRGLLKNTEAFF